These 15 T cell receptor beta chains share one sample of origin, sequenced in a study of blood T cell repertoires in COVID-19 (dated by TCRdb to about 2020). The library was produced with the immunoSEQ multiplex PCR assay. This is the immuneACCESS table as TCRdb keeps it, with only in-frame sequences that have V and J called. A part of the clones is gone; compared with another copy, unresolved V genes explain less than half, and the rest is unexplained. The sample table shows more than 200,000 clones, and more than 85% are seen once. The biggest ten clones account for around 1.6% of the sample. The sequenced sample consisted of PBMCs or T cells enriched from blood (not recorded which). The receptors were gathered from a woman between 45 and 65 years old who had recovered from COVID-19.

V gene TRBV19 combines with J gene TRBJ1-1, with D possibly TRBD1 on 5 matching bases. The germline V gene has CDR1 LNHDA and CDR2 SQIVND (reference sequence). The length of the CDR3 is 13 residues. The V gene lost 5 bases and the J gene lost 0 bases, with 7 bases spanning the gap. This CDR3 is CASSQGLNTEAFF. CDR3 DNA: TGTGCCAGTAGTCAGGGTCTGAACACTGAAGCTTTCTTT.

The chain links TRBV7-9 to TRBJ1-2; 7 bases agree with TRBD1. V lost 6 bases, J lost 4 bases, and 14 bases stayed unmatched. Germline loops: CDR1 SEHNR, CDR2 FQNEAQ (reference sequence). The CDR3 consists of 16 residues. The CDR3 sequence: CASSPSGAGGSYGYTF. In DNA, the CDR3 is TGTGCCAGCAGTCCCTCGGGGGCAGGGGGGTCCTATGGCTACACCTTC.

CDR3 nucleotides: TGTGCCAGTAGTATAGAAGGGACAGGACTTCTCGGCTGGGATCAGCCCCAGCATTTT. Translating it yields CASSIEGTGLLGWDQPQHF. The V and J genes are TRBV19 and TRBJ1-5; 8 bases line up with TRBD1. The CDR3 contains 19 residues. The J segment lost 5 bases and the V segment lost 0 bases, leaving 15 bases of the junction unmatched. Looked up from germline, CDR1 is LNHDA and CDR2 is SQIVND (reference sequence).

The chain uses TRBV30 and TRBJ1-4, with D unresolved. CDR3 length equals 16 residues. CDR1 is GTSNPN, CDR2 SVGIG, per germline (reference sequence). V was clipped by 2 bases and J by 8 bases, with 21 bases between them. CDR3 in amino acids: CAWSQGRTGGIEKLFF. In nucleotides, the CDR3 is TGTGCCTGGAGTCAAGGGAGGACGGGAGGGATCGAAAAACTGTTTTTT.

The chain joins TRBV5-4 to TRBJ1-4, with no clear D. Trimming left V 0 bases short and J 8 bases short, with 11 bases between. The CDR3 loop spans 14 amino acids. Germline V gene data show CDR1 as SGHNT and CDR2 as YYREEE (reference sequence). CDR3 protein: CASSLEADFEKLFF. The CDR3 DNA follows: TGTGCCAGCAGCTTGGAAGCGGATTTCGAAAAACTGTTTTTT.

The J gene is TRBJ2-2, the V gene TRBV5-4, with 8 bases that match TRBD2. CDR1 is SGHNT and CDR2 is YYREEE in the germline V gene (reference sequence). The CDR3 sequence is 16 residues long. Unmatched junction bases numbered 11, after V lost 4 bases and J lost 6 bases. CDR3 DNA: TGTGCCAGCAGCCCTCCGGGGGGGAGGGCCTCCGGGGAGCTGTTTTTT. Its translation is CASSPPGGRASGELFF.

The chain uses TRBV2 and TRBJ1-5; D is uncertain. V lost 6 bases, J lost 5 bases, and 14 bases lay in between. CDR1 and CDR2 from the germline V gene are SNHLY and FYNNEI. CDR3 length: 14 residues. This CDR3 reads CASSGVTADQPQHF. The DNA of the CDR3 is TGTGCCAGCAGCGGCGTGACTGCCGATCAGCCCCAGCATTTT.

The CDR3 DNA follows: TGCGCCAGCAGCGGAGGGACTATGACCTACAATGAGCAGTTCTTC. Translating gives CASSGGTMTYNEQFF. The rearrangement uses TRBV5-1 and TRBJ2-1; 7 bases line up with TRBD2. Germline values: CDR1 SGHRS, CDR2 YFSETQ. The CDR3 loop spans 15 amino acids. The trim removed 4 bases at V and 2 bases at J, leaving 6 bases unmatched. Drawing the rest from reference TRBV5-1 and TRBJ2-1, the complete variable domain is KAGVTQTPRYLIKTRGQQVTLSCSPISGHRSVSWYQQTPGQGLQFLFEYFSETQRNKGNFPGRFSGRQFSNSRSEMNVSTLELGDSALYLCASSGGTMTYNEQFFGPGTRLTVL.

DNA for the CDR3: TGTGCCAGTAGTCTCGGACTAGCGGGAGGTGAGTCCTACAATGAGCAGTTCTTC. This translates into CASSLGLAGGESYNEQFF. The chain combines TRBV19 with TRBJ2-1, with TRBD2 identical over 14 bases. Germline V gene sequence: CDR1 LNHDA, CDR2 SQIVND (reference sequence). The V and J ends lost 5 bases and 1 base, in that order; junction bases with no gene match: 7. CDR3 length: 18 residues. The full variable domain, rest sourced from reference TRBV19 and TRBJ2-1, is DGGITQSPKYLFRKEGQNVTLSCEQNLNHDAMYWYRQDPGQGLRLIYYSQIVNDFQKGDIAEGYSVSREKKESFPLTVTSAQKNPTAFYLCASSLGLAGGESYNEQFFGPGTRLTVL.

The chain is built from TRBV18 and TRBJ2-1; TRBD2 matches 7 bases. The CDR3 has 15 amino acids. Germline CDR1 KGHSH, CDR2 LQKENI. J lost 1 base, V lost 3 bases, and 3 bases had no gene match. The CDR3 DNA follows: TGTGCCAGCTCACCGAGCGGGACGTCCTACAATGAGCAGTTCTTC. Its protein is CASSPSGTSYNEQFF.

The chain couples TRBV3-1 (or the pseudogene TRBV3-2) to TRBJ2-1; the D gene is possibly TRBD2 (6 bases). The V gene lost 1 base and the J gene lost 4 bases, with 26 bases spanning the gap. The CDR3 loop spans 20 amino acids. CDR1 is LGHDT, CDR2 YNNKEL, per germline (reference sequence). In nucleotides, the CDR3 is TGTGCCAGCAGCCAAGTTTCCGGATTCGTAACGGCGGGACCGTACAATGAGCAGTTCTTC. The encoded protein is CASSQVSGFVTAGPYNEQFF.

The chain carries TRBV18 and TRBJ2-1; D is perhaps TRBD1 (6 bases). CDR3 length: 16 residues. Looked up from germline, CDR1 is KGHSH and CDR2 is LQKENI. Trimming stripped 3 bases from V and 0 bases from J, with 12 bases between. The CDR3 here is CASSPLQGFSYNEQFF. In nucleotides, the CDR3 is TGTGCCAGCTCACCCCTTCAGGGGTTCTCCTACAATGAGCAGTTCTTC.

The chain uses TRBV2 and TRBJ2-3, with D possibly being TRBD2 (6 bases). V was clipped by 4 bases and J by 0 bases, with 11 bases between them. Germline values: CDR1 SNHLY, CDR2 FYNNEI. The CDR3 runs to 15 residues. CDR3 sequence reads: CASSAQRASTDTQYF. The CDR3 DNA sequence: TGTGCCAGCAGTGCCCAGCGGGCTAGCACAGATACGCAGTATTTT.

The V call is TRBV3-1 (or the pseudogene TRBV3-2), the J call TRBJ2-7, with TRBD2 identical over 9 bases. The CDR3 sequence is 14 residues long. The ends lost 4 bases at V and 6 bases at J; junction bases unmatched: 7. The V gene's germline CDR1 is LGHDT and CDR2 YNNKEL (reference sequence). The CDR3 here is CASSLTGTSPEQYF. CDR3 nucleotides: TGTGCCAGCAGCCTTACCGGGACTAGCCCCGAGCAGTACTTC.

The gene calls are TRBV10-2 and TRBJ1-3; D ambiguous. Trimming removed 6 bases from V and 8 bases from J, with 8 bases in between. Looked up from germline, CDR1 is WSHSY and CDR2 is SAAADI. The CDR3 loop spans 11 amino acids. The CDR3 sequence is CASSQEDTIYF. The CDR3 DNA is TGCGCCAGCAGCCAGGAAGACACCATATATTTT.